This TCR beta chain appears in the sequencing data of a study of cytomegalovirus exposure and HLA in healthy donors. The V gene end was trimmed by 4 bases and the J gene end by 5 bases; junction bases not matched to a gene: 6. The germline CDR1 and CDR2 sequences are SEHNR and FQNEAQ (reference sequence). The CDR3 consists of 14 residues. The PCR had 60 Vbeta and 13 Jbeta primers. Clones were sequenced by immunoSEQ multiplex PCR, and TCRdb holds only the in-frame ones, with some missing. Reported are tens of thousands of clones; the ten largest clones contain approximately 0.63%. The TCR comes from a man aged 50 to 59 in good health and CMV-seronegative. Material: PBMCs. The gene calls are TRBV7-9 and TRBJ1-1; TRBD1 matches at 8 bases. CDR3 sequence reads: CASSSLQGGTEAFF. The CDR3 nucleotides are TGTGCCAGCAGCTCCTTACAGGGGGGTACTGAAGCTTTCTTT.